This T cell receptor beta chain was observed in a study of control samples from healthy donors and cancer patients. TCRdb's copy holds only in-frame clones and misses some; the assay was immunoSEQ multiplex PCR. The sample carries roughly 99,000 clones, around 82% recorded once. Germline V lookup: CDR1 SGDLS, CDR2 YYNGEE. The CDR3 runs to 13 residues. The ends lost 6 bases at V and 2 bases at J; junction bases unmatched: 1. The sample was blood. This TCR derives from a man in his 60s in good health. V and J are TRBV9 and TRBJ2-3; TRBD2 agrees at 9 bases. In DNA form, the CDR3 reads TGTGCCAGCAAGCGGGGGGACACAGATACGCAGTATTTT. Protein sequence: CASKRGDTDTQYF.